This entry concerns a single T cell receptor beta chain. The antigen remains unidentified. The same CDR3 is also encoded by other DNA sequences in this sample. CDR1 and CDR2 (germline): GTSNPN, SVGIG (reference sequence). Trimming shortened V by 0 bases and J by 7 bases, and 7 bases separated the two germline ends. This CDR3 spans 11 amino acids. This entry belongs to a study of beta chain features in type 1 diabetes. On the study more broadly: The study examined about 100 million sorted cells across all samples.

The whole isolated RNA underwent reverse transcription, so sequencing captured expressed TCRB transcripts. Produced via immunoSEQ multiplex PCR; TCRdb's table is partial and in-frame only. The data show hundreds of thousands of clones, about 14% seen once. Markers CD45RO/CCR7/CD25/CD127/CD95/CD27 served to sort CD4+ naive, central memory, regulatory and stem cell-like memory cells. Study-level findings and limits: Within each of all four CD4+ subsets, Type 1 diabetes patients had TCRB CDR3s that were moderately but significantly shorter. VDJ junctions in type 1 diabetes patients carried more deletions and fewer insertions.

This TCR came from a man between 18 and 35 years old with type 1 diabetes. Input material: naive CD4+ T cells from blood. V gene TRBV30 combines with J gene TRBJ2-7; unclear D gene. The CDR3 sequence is CAWSVRVEQYF. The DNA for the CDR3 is TGTGCCTGGAGTGTTAGGGTAGAGCAGTACTTC.